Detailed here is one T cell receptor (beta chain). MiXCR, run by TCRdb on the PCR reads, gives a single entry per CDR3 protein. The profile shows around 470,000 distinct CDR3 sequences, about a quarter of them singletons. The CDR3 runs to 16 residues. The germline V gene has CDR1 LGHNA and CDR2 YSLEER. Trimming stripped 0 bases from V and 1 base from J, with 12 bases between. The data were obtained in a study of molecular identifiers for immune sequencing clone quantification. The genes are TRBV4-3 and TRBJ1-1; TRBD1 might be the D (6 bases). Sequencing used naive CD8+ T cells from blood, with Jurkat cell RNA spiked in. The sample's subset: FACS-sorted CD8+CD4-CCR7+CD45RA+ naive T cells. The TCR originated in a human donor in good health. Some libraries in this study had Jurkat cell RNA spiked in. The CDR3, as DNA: TGCGCCAGCAGCCAAGATCGGACAGCTCAGAACACTGAAGCTTTCTTT. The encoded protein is CASSQDRTAQNTEAFF.